The rows below give T cell receptor beta chains drawn from one sample of a study of CD8+ T cells in alopecia areata. The protocol was immunoSEQ multiplex PCR, while the TCRdb copy is restricted to in-frame clones and leaves out a portion. The profile shows more than 200,000 clones, approximately 47% of them singletons. The starting material was CD4+ T cells sorted from blood, obtained around week 37, from a patient treated with tofacitinib. All receptors come from a human donor with alopecia areata. Both conserved end residues are part of each CDR3. Each record gives: CDR3 length, clone size, J gene, D gene, V gene, CDR3 protein, CDR3 DNA. A D gene is named only where the DNA matches it firmly. Rows give clone size only sometimes, using once, few, many, or a class for an expanded clone.

11	.	TRBJ2-7	.	TRBV29-1	CSSADRYEQYF	TGCAGTTCGGCGGACCGCTATGAGCAGTACTTC
15	few	TRBJ2-1	.	TRBV4-1	CASSHPSQRYNEQFF	TGCGCCAGCAGCCACCCCTCTCAACGGTACAATGAGCAGTTCTTC
15	.	TRBJ2-1	TRBD2	TRBV25-1	CASRTSGSSYNEQFF	TGTGCCAGCAGAACTAGCGGTTCCTCCTACAATGAGCAGTTCTTC
16	.	TRBJ2-7	TRBD2	TRBV7-6	CASSSDASGSIYEQYF	TGTGCCAGCAGCTCCGATGCTAGCGGGAGTATTTACGAGCAGTACTTC
16	few	TRBJ2-1	.	TRBV23-1	CASSQPPSLPRRTTFF	TGCGCCAGCAGTCAACCTCCCTCCCTCCCTCGCCGGACCACGTTCTTC
14	.	TRBJ2-1	.	TRBV28	CASISGASGNEQFF	TGTGCCAGCATCTCGGGGGCTAGCGGAAATGAGCAGTTCTTC
15	few	TRBJ2-2	.	TRBV29-1	CSAPTGAAGTGELFF	TGCAGCGCTCCTACTGGCGCCGCGGGCACCGGGGAGCTGTTTTTT
18	.	TRBJ2-3	TRBD2	TRBV7-2	CASSLARTSGRATDTQYF	TGTGCCAGCAGCTTAGCGAGGACTAGCGGGAGGGCCACAGATACGCAGTATTTT
14	.	TRBJ2-7	.	TRBV30	CAWMKRRSGYEQYF	TGTGCCTGGATGAAACGCAGGTCCGGGTACGAGCAGTACTTC
13	few	TRBJ2-5	.	TRBV10-3	CAISESTSETQYF	TGTGCCATCAGTGAGTCGACGTCCGAGACCCAGTACTTC
14	few	TRBJ1-1	.	TRBV19	CASSIPVGNTEAFF	TGTGCCAGTAGTATCCCGGTTGGGAACACTGAAGCTTTCTTT
13	few	TRBJ2-3	TRBD2	TRBV29-1	CSVVREGTDTQYF	TGCAGCGTTGTCCGGGAGGGAACAGATACGCAGTATTTT
14	few	TRBJ1-4	TRBD1	TRBV7-2	CASSRQGAVEKLFF	TGTGCCAGCAGCCGGCAGGGGGCGGTTGAAAAACTGTTTTTT
14	.	TRBJ2-7	.	TRBV15	CATSGAGYPYEQYF	TGTGCCACCAGCGGGGCGGGGTACCCCTACGAGCAGTACTTC
15	.	TRBJ1-5	TRBD1	TRBV30	CAWRRGRGVNQPQHF	TGTGCCTGGAGACGGGGCAGGGGGGTAAATCAGCCCCAGCATTTT
14	.	TRBJ1-1	.	TRBV5-4	CASSLGGGNTEAFF	TGTGCCAGCAGCTTGGGCGGGGGAAACACTGAAGCTTTCTTT
13	once	TRBJ1-5	.	TRBV7-2	CASSPSRETPQHF	TGTGCCAGCAGCCCCTCCCGGGAGACGCCCCAGCATTTT
17	.	TRBJ2-2	TRBD2	TRBV7-9	CASSPGTSRRNTGELFF	TGTGCCAGCAGCCCCGGGACTAGCAGGAGGAACACCGGGGAGCTGTTTTTT
12	once	TRBJ2-7	.	TRBV6-6	CASRKSSAEQYF	TGTGCCAGCAGGAAGTCATCCGCCGAGCAGTACTTC
18	few	TRBJ2-7	.	TRBV30	CAWNKRPPPPGGNWEQYF	TGTGCCTGGAACAAACGACCCCCGCCCCCAGGGGGGAATTGGGAGCAGTACTTC
14	.	TRBJ1-4	.	TRBV15	CATSRDGGIEKLFF	TGTGCCACCAGCAGAGACGGAGGGATTGAAAAACTGTTTTTT
14	.	TRBJ2-3	TRBD2	TRBV29-1	CSVRTSGSADTQYF	TGCAGCGTTCGAACTAGCGGGAGTGCAGATACGCAGTATTTT
16	many	TRBJ2-2	TRBD2	TRBV7-9	CASSLAGLAVTGELFF	TGTGCCAGCAGCCTCGCGGGACTAGCGGTAACCGGGGAGCTGTTTTTT
15	few	TRBJ2-1	.	TRBV7-2	CASSDLRPSYNEQFF	TGTGCCAGCAGTGACTTAAGACCCTCCTACAATGAGCAGTTCTTC
15	.	TRBJ2-6	.	TRBV28	CASRGGGSGANVLTF	TGTGCCAGCAGGGGAGGAGGCTCTGGGGCCAACGTCCTGACTTTC
13	once	TRBJ2-5	.	TRBV4-1	CASSQVGLETQYF	TGCGCCAGCAGCCAAGTGGGGCTAGAGACCCAGTACTTC
13	.	TRBJ2-7	TRBD2	TRBV29-1	CSVLAGGPYEQYF	TGCAGCGTTTTAGCGGGAGGACCCTACGAGCAGTACTTC
15	few	TRBJ2-7	TRBD1	TRBV27	CASSSPGQGRYEQYF	TGTGCCAGCAGTTCCCCGGGACAGGGGCGATACGAGCAGTACTTC
15	.	TRBJ2-1	TRBD2	TRBV30	CAWRRGTSVNNEQFF	TGTGCCTGGAGACGCGGGACTAGCGTAAACAATGAGCAGTTCTTC
14	.	TRBJ2-7	.	TRBV5-6	CASSAGLRTYEQYF	TGTGCCAGCAGCGCTGGACTAAGGACCTACGAGCAGTACTTC
15	.	TRBJ2-1	TRBD2	TRBV4-1	CASSPLAGVTNEQFF	TGCGCCAGCAGCCCCCTAGCGGGAGTGACGAATGAGCAGTTCTTC
15	.	TRBJ2-2	.	TRBV29-1	CSVEVSHSNTGELFF	TGCAGCGTTGAAGTCTCCCATTCGAACACCGGGGAGCTGTTTTTT
14	.	TRBJ2-4	.	TRBV7-9	CASSPPLAKNIQYF	TGTGCCAGCAGCCCCCCCCTAGCCAAAAACATTCAGTACTTC
14	many	TRBJ2-7	.	TRBV7-2	CASSPRIGVYEQYF	TGTGCCAGCAGCCCAAGAATTGGCGTCTACGAGCAGTACTTC
16	.	TRBJ2-6	.	TRBV11-2	CASSLGSGTGANVLTF	TGTGCCAGCAGCTTAGGTTCGGGGACTGGGGCCAACGTCCTGACTTTC
14	few	TRBJ2-3	.	TRBV29-1	CSVAGTPGTDTQYF	TGCAGCGTTGCAGGGACCCCAGGAACAGATACGCAGTATTTT
14	few	TRBJ2-1	.	TRBV19	CATRTGAPDNEQFF	TGTGCCACCAGGACGGGAGCTCCTGACAATGAGCAGTTCTTC
12	few	TRBJ2-7	TRBD1	TRBV5-1	CASRTDRDEQYF	TGCGCCAGCAGAACTGACAGGGACGAGCAGTACTTC
13	.	TRBJ1-2	.	TRBV5-1	CASSLVPHYGYTF	TGCGCCAGCAGCTTGGTACCCCACTATGGCTACACCTTC
14	.	TRBJ2-3	.	TRBV5-1	CASSLLTSSDTQYF	TGCGCCAGCAGCCTCCTTACTAGTTCAGATACGCAGTATTTT
16	.	TRBJ1-1	.	TRBV5-1	CASSFSAHLSSTEAFF	TGCGCCAGCAGCTTTAGTGCCCATCTCTCAAGTACTGAAGCTTTCTTT
14	once	TRBJ2-1	TRBD2	TRBV30	CAWAGLAGDNEQFF	TGTGCCTGGGCCGGACTAGCGGGAGACAATGAGCAGTTCTTC
14	.	TRBJ1-1	.	TRBV19	CASSIEGRVSEAFF	TGTGCCAGTAGTATAGAAGGGCGCGTCTCTGAAGCTTTCTTT
13	.	TRBJ2-1	.	TRBV10-3	CAISEQTYNEQFF	TGTGCCATCAGTGAACAGACCTACAATGAGCAGTTCTTC
15	.	TRBJ2-1	.	TRBV2	CASSVTGNSYNEQFF	TGTGCCAGCAGTGTTACTGGAAATTCCTACAATGAGCAGTTCTTC
20	few	TRBJ2-3	TRBD2	TRBV4-3	CASSQDRTSGRANFPDTQYF	TGCGCCAGCAGCCAAGATAGAACTAGCGGGAGGGCCAACTTCCCAGATACGCAGTATTTT
15	.	TRBJ1-3	.	TRBV29-1	CSVGEQHLTGNTIYF	TGCAGCGTTGGTGAACAGCACCTGACTGGAAACACCATATATTTT
14	few	TRBJ2-7	TRBD1	TRBV5-1	CASSPTGRAYEQYF	TGCGCCAGCAGCCCGACAGGGCGCGCATACGAGCAGTACTTC
14	.	TRBJ2-1	.	TRBV2	CASSARGKERQQFF	TGTGCCAGCAGCGCACGGGGAAAGGAACGGCAGCAGTTCTTC
15	few	TRBJ2-7	.	TRBV11-2	CASSPSGGYSYEQYF	TGTGCCAGCAGCCCATCCGGGGGTTATTCCTACGAGCAGTACTTC
13	few	TRBJ2-5	.	TRBV29-1	CSVVRGIGETQYF	TGCAGCGTTGTTCGGGGGATAGGAGAGACCCAGTACTTC
14	.	TRBJ2-3	.	TRBV6-5	CASSYGLSTDTQYF	TGTGCCAGCAGTTACGGTCTGTCCACAGATACGCAGTATTTT
16	.	TRBJ2-5	TRBD2	TRBV6-1	CASSEILAGPQETQYF	TGTGCCAGCAGTGAAATCCTAGCGGGACCTCAAGAGACCCAGTACTTC
14	.	TRBJ2-7	TRBD1	TRBV2	CASSRGTGEYEQYF	TGTGCCAGCAGTCGAGGGACAGGGGAATACGAGCAGTACTTC
16	.	TRBJ2-5	.	TRBV11-2	CASSSQRGRGKETQYF	TGTGCCAGCAGCTCACAGAGAGGGCGGGGAAAAGAGACCCAGTACTTC
13	.	TRBJ1-5	.	TRBV6-6	CASRGLLAQPQHF	TGTGCCAGCAGGGGATTACTGGCTCAGCCCCAGCATTTT
16	few	TRBJ2-1	TRBD2	TRBV30	CAWSGPSSGTLVEQFF	TGTGCCTGGAGTGGACCGTCTAGCGGGACATTAGTTGAGCAGTTCTTC
13	few	TRBJ2-5	.	TRBV5-1	CASSLQGVETQYF	TGCGCCAGCAGCTTACAGGGTGTAGAGACCCAGTACTTC
13	.	TRBJ2-7	.	TRBV9	CASSVAPSYEQYF	TGTGCCAGCAGCGTAGCCCCCTCCTACGAGCAGTACTTC